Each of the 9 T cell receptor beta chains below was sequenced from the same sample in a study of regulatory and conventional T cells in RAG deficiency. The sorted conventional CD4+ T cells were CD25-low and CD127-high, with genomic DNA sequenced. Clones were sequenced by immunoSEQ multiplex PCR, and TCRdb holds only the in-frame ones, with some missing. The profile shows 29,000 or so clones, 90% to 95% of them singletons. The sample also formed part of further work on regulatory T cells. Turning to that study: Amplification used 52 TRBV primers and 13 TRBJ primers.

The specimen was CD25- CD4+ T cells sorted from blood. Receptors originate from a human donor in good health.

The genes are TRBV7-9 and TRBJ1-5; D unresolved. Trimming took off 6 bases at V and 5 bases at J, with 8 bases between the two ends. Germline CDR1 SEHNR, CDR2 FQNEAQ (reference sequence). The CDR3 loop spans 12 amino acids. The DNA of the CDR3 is TGTGCCAGCAGGCGTCAGGATCAGCCCCAGCATTTT. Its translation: CASRRQDQPQHF.

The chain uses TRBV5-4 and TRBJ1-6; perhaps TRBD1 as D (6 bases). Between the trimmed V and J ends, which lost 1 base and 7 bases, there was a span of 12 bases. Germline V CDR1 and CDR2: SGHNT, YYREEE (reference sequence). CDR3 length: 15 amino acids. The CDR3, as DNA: TGTGCCAGCAGCTTGCCGGGTCAGGGGAATTCACCCCTCCACTTT. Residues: CASSLPGQGNSPLHF.

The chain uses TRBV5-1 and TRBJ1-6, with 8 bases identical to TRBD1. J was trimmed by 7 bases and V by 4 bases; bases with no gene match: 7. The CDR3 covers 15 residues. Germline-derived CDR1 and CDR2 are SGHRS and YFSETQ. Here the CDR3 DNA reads TGCGCCAGCAGCAACAAACAGGGGGTGAATTCACCCCTCCACTTT. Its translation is CASSNKQGVNSPLHF.

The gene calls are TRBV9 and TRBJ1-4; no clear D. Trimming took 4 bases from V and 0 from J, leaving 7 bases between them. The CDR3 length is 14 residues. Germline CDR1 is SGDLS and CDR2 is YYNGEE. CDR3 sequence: CASSPLATNEKLFF. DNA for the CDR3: TGTGCCAGCAGCCCCCTTGCAACTAATGAAAAACTGTTTTTT.

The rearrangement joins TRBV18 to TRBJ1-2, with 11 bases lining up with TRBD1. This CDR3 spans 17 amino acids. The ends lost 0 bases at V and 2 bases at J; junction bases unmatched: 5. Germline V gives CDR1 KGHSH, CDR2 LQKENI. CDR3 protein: CASSPPSDRGRNYGYTF. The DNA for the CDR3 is TGTGCCAGCTCACCACCTTCGGACAGGGGGCGCAACTATGGCTACACCTTC.

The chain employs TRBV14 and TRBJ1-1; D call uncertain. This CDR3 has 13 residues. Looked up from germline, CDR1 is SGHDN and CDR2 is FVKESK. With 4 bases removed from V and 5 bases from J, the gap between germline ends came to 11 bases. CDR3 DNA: TGTGCCAGCAGCCTTAGTCCAGGAACTGAAGCTTTCTTT. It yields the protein CASSLSPGTEAFF.

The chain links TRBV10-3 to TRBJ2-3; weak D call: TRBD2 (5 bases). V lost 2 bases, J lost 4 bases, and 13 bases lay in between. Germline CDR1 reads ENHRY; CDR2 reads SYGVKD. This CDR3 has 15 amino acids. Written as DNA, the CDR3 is TGTGCCATCAGTGAGGGAGGAGTGGGAGCAGATACGCAGTATTTT. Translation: CAISEGGVGADTQYF.

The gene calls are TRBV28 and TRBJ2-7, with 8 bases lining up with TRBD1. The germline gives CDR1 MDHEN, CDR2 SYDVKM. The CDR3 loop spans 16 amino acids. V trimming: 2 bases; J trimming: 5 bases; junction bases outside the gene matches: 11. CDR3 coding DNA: TGTGCCAGCAGTTTAGGGACAGGACTCCCCCTGAACGAGCAGTACTTC. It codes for CASSLGTGLPLNEQYF.

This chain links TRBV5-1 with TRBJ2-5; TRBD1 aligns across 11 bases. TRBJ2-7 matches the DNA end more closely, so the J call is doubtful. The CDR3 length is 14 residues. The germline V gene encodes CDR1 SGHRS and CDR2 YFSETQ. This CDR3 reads CASSTGTGGYEQYF. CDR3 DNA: TGCGCCAGCAGCACTGGGACAGGGGGCTACGAGCAGTACTTC.